A single T cell receptor (beta chain) is shown here with its context. This entry is derived from a study of T cell changes during pregnancy in multiple sclerosis. Sequencing used immunoSEQ multiplex PCR; TCRdb keeps in-frame clones, though not all of them. This sample has about 52,000 clones, with approximately 90% found just once. The CDR3 contains 14 residues. With 3 bases clipped from V and 2 bases from J, the junction kept 1 base outside the gene matches. Looked up from germline, CDR1 is LNHNV and CDR2 is YYDKDF (reference sequence). The sequenced sample was CD4+ T cells from peripheral blood mononuclear cells, obtained before pregnancy. The V and J genes are TRBV15 and TRBJ1-5; 7 nucleotides align to TRBD1. The clonotype was recovered from a female donor with multiple sclerosis, enrolled in a pregnancy study. This chain's CDR3 is CATSSGTGNQPQHF. In DNA, the CDR3 is TGTGCCACCAGCAGCGGGACAGGCAATCAGCCCCAGCATTTT. Complete variable domain (other parts from reference TRBV15 and TRBJ1-5): DAMVIQNPRYQVTQFGKPVTLSCSQTLNHNVMYWYQQKSSQAPKLLFHYYDKDFNNEADTPDNFQSRRPNTSFCFLDIRSPGLGDTAMYLCATSSGTGNQPQHFGDGTRLSIL.